This is a list of T cell receptor beta chains from one sample in a study of blood T cell repertoires in COVID-19. The table came from immunoSEQ multiplex PCR; TCRdb's copy has only in-frame clones and leaves some out. The sample lists about 200,000 clones, around 86% occurring once. Sequenced: PBMCs or T cells enriched from blood (not recorded which). These TCRs come from a man aged 40-49 years with acute COVID-19. The CDR3 runs from the conserved cysteine through the conserved F or W. A D gene is named only where the DNA matches it firmly. Part of the rows lack a size; the others show once, few, many or a class for expanded clones.

clone_size d_call j_call v_call cdr3_aa cdr3_nt
. . TRBJ2-7 TRBV7-3 CASSLTPGVPYF TGTGCCAGCAGCTTAACCCCCGGAGTGCCGTACTTC
. . TRBJ1-5 TRBV2 CASRSIGQPQHF TGTGCCAGCAGGTCCATCGGTCAGCCCCAGCATTTT
. TRBD1 TRBJ1-1 TRBV7-3 CASSLGTASEAFF TGTGCCAGCAGCTTAGGGACAGCGTCTGAAGCTTTCTTT
. . TRBJ2-7 TRBV28 CASSLQQGPYEQYF TGTGCCAGCAGTTTACAACAGGGTCCCTACGAGCAGTACTTC
. TRBD1 TRBJ2-7 TRBV5-4 CASSLSWTGGVYEQYF TGTGCCAGCAGCTTGTCCTGGACAGGGGGCGTCTACGAGCAGTACTTC
. . TRBJ1-1 TRBV19 CASSIGHSPNTEAFF TGTGCCAGTAGTATTGGCCACAGCCCGAACACTGAAGCTTTCTTT
. . TRBJ2-3 TRBV5-4 CASKLDQGGSDTQYF TGTGCCAGCAAATTGGACCAGGGGGGTAGCGATACGCAGTATTTT
. TRBD2 TRBJ2-2 TRBV28 CASSSPFVAGGGTGELFF TGTGCCAGCAGCTCCCCCTTCGTAGCGGGAGGTGGCACCGGGGAGCTGTTTTTT
. TRBD2 TRBJ2-1 TRBV7-8 CASSLGLWRESYNEQFF TGTGCCAGCAGCTTAGGTCTCTGGCGGGAGAGCTACAATGAGCAGTTCTTC
. . TRBJ2-7 TRBV7-2 CASSLGPPSYEQYF TGTGCTAGCAGCCTGGGGCCACCCTCCTACGAGCAGTACTTC
. . TRBJ1-1 TRBV11-3 CASSFDSRDTEAFF TGTGCCAGCAGCTTCGACAGCAGGGACACTGAAGCTTTCTTT
. . TRBJ2-5 TRBV7-2 CASRRRSGEGETQYF TGTGCCAGCAGAAGACGTTCGGGGGAAGGGGAGACCCAGTACTTC
. TRBD2 TRBJ2-1 TRBV9 CASSPGTSNYNEQFF TGTGCCAGCAGCCCCGGGACTAGCAACTACAATGAGCAGTTCTTC
. TRBD1 TRBJ2-2 TRBV27 CASRGTGGAVGELFF TGTGCCAGCAGAGGGACAGGGGGCGCGGTCGGGGAGCTGTTTTTT
once TRBD1 TRBJ2-1 TRBV5-1 CASTTAGTGLVNEQFF TGCGCCAGCACCACCGCCGGGACAGGGTTGGTTAATGAGCAGTTCTTC
. . TRBJ2-3 TRBV7-3 CASSLSGFPDTQYF TGTGCCAGCAGCTTATCGGGATTCCCAGATACGCAGTATTTT
. . TRBJ2-1 TRBV30 CAWARGGGSYNEQFF TGTGCCTGGGCCAGGGGCGGGGGCTCCTACAATGAGCAGTTCTTC
. . TRBJ2-1 TRBV10-3 CAIRPSGVTYNEQFF TGTGCCATCAGACCCTCGGGAGTAACCTACAATGAGCAGTTCTTC
once . TRBJ1-6 TRBV5-1 CASSKGDYNSPLHF TGCGCCAGCAGCAAAGGGGACTATAATTCACCCCTCCACTTT
. . TRBJ2-3 TRBV7-9 CASSLDTVDTQYF TGTGCCAGCAGCTTAGATACGGTAGATACGCAGTATTTT
. . TRBJ2-2 TRBV9 CASSAQGTTGELFF TGTGCCAGCAGCGCGCAGGGGACCACCGGGGAGCTGTTTTTT
. . TRBJ2-1 TRBV29-1 CSVNSLQGLYNEQFF TGCAGCGTTAACTCCTTGCAGGGTCTCTACAATGAGCAGTTCTTC
. . TRBJ1-1 TRBV19 CASSIQGLNTEAFF TGTGCCAGTAGTATCCAGGGGCTGAACACTGAAGCTTTCTTT
few . TRBJ2-7 TRBV4-1 CASRGSGASYEQYF TGCGCCAGCAGGGGGAGCGGCGCGTCCTACGAGCAGTACTTC
. . TRBJ1-4 TRBV27 CASSTTTLREKLFF TGTGCCAGCAGCACGACAACATTAAGAGAAAAACTGTTTTTT
. . TRBJ2-1 TRBV12-3/TRBV12-4 CASRPTPVDEQFF TGTGCCAGCAGACCAACCCCGGTCGATGAGCAGTTCTTC
once TRBD2 TRBJ2-3 TRBV15 CATSRGVGVAGWRSTDTQYF TGTGCCACCAGCAGGGGGGTTGGGGTAGCGGGTTGGAGGAGCACAGATACGCAGTATTTT
. TRBD2 TRBJ2-2 TRBV11-2 CASSLGGGNTGELFF TGTGCCAGCAGCTTAGGCGGGGGAAACACCGGGGAGCTGTTTTTT
. TRBD1 TRBJ2-1 TRBV3-1/TRBV3-2 CASSLLGTGDNEQFF TGTGCCAGCAGCCTACTTGGGACAGGGGACAATGAGCAGTTCTTC
. TRBD1 TRBJ2-5 TRBV5-1 CASTPLGGAVQETQYF TGCGCCAGCACCCCACTAGGGGGCGCAGTCCAAGAGACCCAGTACTTC
. . TRBJ1-3 TRBV5-1 CASSLDGSSGNTIYF TGCGCCAGCAGCTTGGACGGTAGCTCTGGAAACACCATATATTTT
. . TRBJ1-5 TRBV28 CASSLGGTADRPQHF TGTGCCAGCAGCTTAGGAGGGACGGCGGATAGGCCCCAGCATTTT
. . TRBJ1-5 TRBV12-3/TRBV12-4 CASTPHSNQPQHF TGTGCCAGCACCCCCCATAGCAATCAGCCCCAGCATTTT
few TRBD1 TRBJ2-2 TRBV10-1 CASRPAGQGIGELFF TGCGCCAGCAGACCAGCGGGACAGGGCATCGGGGAGCTGTTTTTT
once TRBD1 TRBJ2-3 TRBV5-6 CASSDGTGTLDTQYF TGTGCCAGCAGCGATGGGACAGGGACCTTAGATACGCAGTATTTT
. . TRBJ1-5 TRBV27 CASSFGTGGQPQHF TGTGCCAGCAGTTTCGGAACAGGTGGCCAGCCCCAGCATTTT
. . TRBJ1-6 TRBV28 CASSFPQAANSPLHF TGTGCCAGCAGTTTTCCACAGGCGGCTAATTCACCCCTCCACTTT